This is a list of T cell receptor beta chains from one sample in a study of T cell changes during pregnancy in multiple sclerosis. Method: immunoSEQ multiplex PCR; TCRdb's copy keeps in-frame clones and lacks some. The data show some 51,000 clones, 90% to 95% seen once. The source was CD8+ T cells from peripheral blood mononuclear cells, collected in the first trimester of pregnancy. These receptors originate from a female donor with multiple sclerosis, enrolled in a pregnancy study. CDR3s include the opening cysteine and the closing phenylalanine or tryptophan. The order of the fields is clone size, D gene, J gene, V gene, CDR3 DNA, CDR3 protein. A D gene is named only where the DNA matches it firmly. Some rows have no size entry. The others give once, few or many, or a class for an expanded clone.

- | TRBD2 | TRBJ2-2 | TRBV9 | TGTGCCAGCAGCCCGCTAGCGGGGGACCTCACCGGGGAGCTGTTTTTT | CASSPLAGDLTGELFF
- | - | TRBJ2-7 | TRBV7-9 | TGTGCCAGCACAGGGAATTCCTACGAGCAGTACTTC | CASTGNSYEQYF
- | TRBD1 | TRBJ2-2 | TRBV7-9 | TGTGCCAGCAGCTTTACCGGACAGGGCGAATCCGGGGAGCTGTTTTTT | CASSFTGQGESGELFF
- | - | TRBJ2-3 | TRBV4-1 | TGCGCCAGCAGAGATAGCCGGGATACGCAGTATTTT | CASRDSRDTQYF
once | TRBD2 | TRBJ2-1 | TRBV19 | TGTGCCAGTAGTATGAAAAGAGGGACTAGCGTGTACAATGAGCAGTTCTTC | CASSMKRGTSVYNEQFF
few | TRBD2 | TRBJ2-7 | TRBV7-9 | TGTGCCAGCAGAGCTGGAGGGAGGGACGAGCAGTACTTC | CASRAGGRDEQYF
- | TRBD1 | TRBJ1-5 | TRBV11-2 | TGTGCCAGCACCCTTCCCCCGACAGGGCGCGGTAGCAATCAGCCCCAGCATTTT | CASTLPPTGRGSNQPQHF
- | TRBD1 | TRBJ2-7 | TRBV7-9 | TGTGCCAGCAGCCCTCGGACAGGGGGCCGCTACGAGCAGTACTTC | CASSPRTGGRYEQYF
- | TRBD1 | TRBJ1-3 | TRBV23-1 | TGCGCCAGCAGTCACGGGACAGAGTGCTCTGGAAACACCATATATTTT | CASSHGTECSGNTIYF
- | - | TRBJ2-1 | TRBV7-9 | TGTGCCAGCACCCTCTTGGGCGGGCTTGAGCAGTTCTTC | CASTLLGGLEQFF
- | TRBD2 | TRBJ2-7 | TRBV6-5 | TGTGCCAGCACCGGTAGCGGGAGAGGCTACGAGCAGTACTTC | CASTGSGRGYEQYF
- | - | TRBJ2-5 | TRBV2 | TGTGCCAGCAGTGAGGCAGAGACCCAGTACTTC | CASSEAETQYF
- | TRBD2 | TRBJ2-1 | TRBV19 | TGTGCCAGTAGCCTCGGACTAGCGGTACCTAACAATGAGCAGTTCTTC | CASSLGLAVPNNEQFF
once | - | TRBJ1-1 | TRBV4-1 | TGCGCCAGCAGGGCGACTGGGAACACTGAAGCTTTCTTT | CASRATGNTEAFF
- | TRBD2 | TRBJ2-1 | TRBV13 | TGTGCCAGCAGCTTAGGGGAGTTGGGACTAGCGGGAGTTGGCCCCTACAATGAGCAGTTCTTC | CASSLGELGLAGVGPYNEQFF
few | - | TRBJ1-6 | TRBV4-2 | TGTGCCAGCAGCCAATCCGTAGATAGAGGTATCGATAATTCACCCCTCCACTTT | CASSQSVDRGIDNSPLHF
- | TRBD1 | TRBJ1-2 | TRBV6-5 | TGTGCCAGCAGTTACGGGACAGGGAATGGCTACACCTTC | CASSYGTGNGYTF
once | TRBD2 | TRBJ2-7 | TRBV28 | TGTGCCAGCAGTTTAAGGGACTATCTTTCCGAGCAGTACTTC | CASSLRDYLSEQYF
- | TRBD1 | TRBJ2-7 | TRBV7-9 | TGTGCCAGCAGCTTAGGGACAGGTTGGTCCTACGAGCAGTACTTC | CASSLGTGWSYEQYF
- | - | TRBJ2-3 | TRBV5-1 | TGCGCCAGCAGCTTGGAGACAGACACAGATACGCAGTATTTT | CASSLETDTDTQYF
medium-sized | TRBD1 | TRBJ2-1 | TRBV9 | TGTGCCAGCAGCGTAGCCTACAGGGGGCTTGAGCAGTTCTTC | CASSVAYRGLEQFF
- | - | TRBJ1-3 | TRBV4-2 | TGTGCCAGCAGCCACCCGGACACCTTCTCTGGAAACACCATATATTTT | CASSHPDTFSGNTIYF
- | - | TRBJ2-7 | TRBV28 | TGTGCCAGCAGTTTTCCCGGAGCCGAGCAGTACTTC | CASSFPGAEQYF
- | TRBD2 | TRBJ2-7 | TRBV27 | TGTGCCAGCAGTCCACTTAGCGGGTCCTACGAGCAGTACTTC | CASSPLSGSYEQYF
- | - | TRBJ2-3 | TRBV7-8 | TGTGCCAGCAGCTCAAGTTGGGGACTCACAGATACGCAGTATTTT | CASSSSWGLTDTQYF
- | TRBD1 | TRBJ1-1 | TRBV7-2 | TGTGCCAGCAGCTTACTGGCAGGGGGCAACCTCGGGACTTTCTTT | CASSLLAGGNLGTFF
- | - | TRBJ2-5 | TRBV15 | TGTGCCACCAGCAGTCAGAGGAACAGGGCCCAGTACTTC | CATSSQRNRAQYF
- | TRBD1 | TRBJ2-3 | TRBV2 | TGTGCCAGCATTTGGACAGGGGTCCGCGATACGCAGTATTTT | CASIWTGVRDTQYF